Each of the 7 T cell receptor beta chains below was sequenced from the same sample in a study of beta chain features in type 1 diabetes. Study-level points and caveats: Among patients with Type 1 diabetes, TCRB CDR3s were moderately but significantly shorter in every one of the four CD4+ subsets.

cDNA synthesis used the whole RNA isolate, giving expressed TCRB sequences. Measured with immunoSEQ multiplex PCR; TCRdb has only the in-frame clones, and not every one. The table has 150,000 to 200,000 clones, 50% to 70% seen once. Their antigen targets remain unknown. Material: naive CD4+ T cells from blood. These receptors originate from a man younger than 40 with type 1 diabetes.

This sequence joins TRBV7-9 and TRBJ1-1; 8 positions match TRBD1. The V and J ends lost 6 bases and 2 bases, in that order; junction bases with no gene match: 2. The CDR3 sequence is 13 residues long. CDR1 and CDR2 (germline): SEHNR, FQNEAQ (reference sequence). The CDR3 sequence: CASRPGGNTEAFF. The DNA of the CDR3 is TGTGCCAGCAGACCAGGGGGCAACACTGAAGCTTTCTTT.

The chain has TRBV29-1 and TRBJ2-2; D may be TRBD1 or TRBD2 (5 bases each). The ends were cut back, 6 bases at V and 5 bases at J, with 19 bases in the middle. CDR3 size: 15 residues. The germline gives CDR1 SQVTM, CDR2 ANQGSEA. CDR3 region: CSVRGLLAGTGELFF. The CDR3 DNA follows: TGCAGCGTCCGCGGCCTGCTAGCAGGGACCGGGGAGCTGTTTTTT.

This clone was seen a handful of times. The CDR3 DNA is TGTGCCAGCAGGGCCGTACCCCCCTTGGGGGAGACCCAGTACTTC. This sequence encodes CASRAVPPLGETQYF. The rearrangement joins TRBV2 to TRBJ2-5; D is unresolved. CDR3 length equals 15 residues. Germline CDR1 and CDR2: SNHLY and FYNNEI. V was shortened by 6 bases and J by 5 bases, with 19 bases between the two germline ends.

This clone was recorded a few times. The chain is built from TRBV2 and TRBJ2-3; unclear D gene. Trimming pared 6 bases from V and 5 bases from J, leaving 12 bases between. The CDR3 contains 13 residues. The germline V gene has CDR1 SNHLY and CDR2 FYNNEI. The CDR3 region has the DNA TGTGCCAGCAGAAATCGGCGAGAAGATACGCAGTATTTT. This translates into CASRNRREDTQYF.

V gene TRBV6-6 combines with J gene TRBJ2-7; no firm D call. V lost 7 bases to trimming and J lost 10 bases, with 14 bases between them. The CDR3 totals 11 residues. CDR1 is MNHNY, CDR2 SVGAGI, per germline (reference sequence). CDR3 sequence reads: CASNKNRNQYF. In DNA form, the CDR3 reads TGTGCCAGCAATAAAAACCGTAACCAGTACTTC.

The chain couples TRBV5-1 to TRBJ2-1; D is perhaps TRBD1 or TRBD2 (5 bases each). Trimming cost V 4 bases and J 6 bases, with 14 bases left between them. From germline, CDR1 is SGHRS and CDR2 YFSETQ. The CDR3 length is 14 residues. The CDR3 region is CASSVGPSGNEQFF. The CDR3 coding sequence is TGCGCCAGCAGCGTGGGACCGAGTGGCAATGAGCAGTTCTTC.

The chain is built from TRBV2 and TRBJ2-2; 8 nucleotides agree with TRBD1. There are 14 residues in the CDR3. Unmatched junction bases numbered 2, after V lost 3 bases and J lost 5 bases. Germline V lookup: CDR1 SNHLY, CDR2 FYNNEI. CDR3 protein: CASSDRGRTGELFF. Here the CDR3 DNA reads TGTGCCAGCAGTGACAGGGGGCGAACCGGGGAGCTGTTTTTT. The full variable domain, rest sourced from reference TRBV2 and TRBJ2-2, is EPEVTQTPSHQVTQMGQEVILRCVPISNHLYFYWYRQILGQKVEFLVSFYNNEISEKSEIFDDQFSVERPDGSNFTLKIRSTKLEDSAMYFCASSDRGRTGELFFGEGSRLTVL.